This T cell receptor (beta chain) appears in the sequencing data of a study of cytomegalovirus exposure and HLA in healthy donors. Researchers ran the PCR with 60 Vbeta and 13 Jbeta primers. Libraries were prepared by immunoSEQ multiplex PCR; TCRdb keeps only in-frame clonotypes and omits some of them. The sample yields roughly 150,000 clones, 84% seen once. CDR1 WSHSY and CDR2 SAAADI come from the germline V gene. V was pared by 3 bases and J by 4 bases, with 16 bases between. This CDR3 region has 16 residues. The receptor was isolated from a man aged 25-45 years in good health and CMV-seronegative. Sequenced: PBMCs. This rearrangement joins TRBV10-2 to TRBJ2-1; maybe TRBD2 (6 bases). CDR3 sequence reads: CASSESGVLFYNEQFF. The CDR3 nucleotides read TGCGCCAGCAGTGAATCGGGGGTTCTCTTTTACAATGAGCAGTTCTTC.